The TCR beta chain under discussion was sequenced for a study of Ad26.COV2.S vaccination and SARS-CoV-2 variants. From germline, CDR1 is SGHKS and CDR2 YYEKEE (reference sequence). CDR3 size: 13 residues. V dropped 2 bases and J dropped 7 bases, with 10 bases sitting between them. This clone occurred a few times. Only in-frame clones appear in the TCRdb table, and some are missing; sequencing was by immunoSEQ multiplex PCR. This table holds approximately 400,000 clones, roughly 84% found once. Described treatment: some 19 received Ad26.COV2.S at low or high dose, single or two shots; roughly 5 received placebo; per-sample allocation not given. Samples analyzed were those drawn on day 63 after the first vaccine or placebo injection.

Here the sequenced sample was peripheral blood, taken in a trial of Ad26.COV2.S vaccine versus placebo. The chain links TRBV5-5 to TRBJ1-5; D call uncertain. This sequence originates from a person between 18 and 60 years old who received the Ad26.COV2.S COVID-19 vaccine or a placebo. DNA for the CDR3: TGTGCCAGCAGCTTTTTGACCAGACAGCCCCAGCATTTT. This codes for CASSFLTRQPQHF.